This TCR beta chain was recovered during a study of T cell responses to AZD1222 COVID-19 vaccine (dated by TCRdb to the early 2020s). Looking at the study overall: TCR sequencing was performed for 230 to 250 trial participants, of whom about 200 were given two doses of AZD1222 and approximately 25 were given two doses of MenACWY control vaccine. Enrollment into the trials was organized by age into subgroups of 18-55, 56-69 and 70-plus years, and those subgroups contained roughly 140, 27 and 60 TCR-sequenced participants, respectively.

Reading the label with the study, this specimen's time point is: about 28 days (+/-7) after the second vaccine dose. AZD1222 recipients whose second dose came at about 4 weeks and those whose second dose came at about 12 weeks were combined into one group, since spike-specific TCR depth and breadth did not differ between the two schedules. The vaccinee samples were drawn from two UK trials, COV001 and COV002, one of which was a single-blind randomized controlled phase 2/3 trial testing AZD1222 (ChAdOx1 nCoV-19) in healthy adults. For TCRbeta chain sequencing, PBMC samples were collected from trial participants at day 0 and at day 28 after the second dose. The CDR3 regions of human TCRbeta chains were analyzed by immunosequencing. In the authors' own workflow: Repertoire TCRs were matched against a reference library of SARS-CoV-2-specific TCRs generated with the MIRA antigen-specificity platform. Breadth was defined as the fraction of unique TCRs that were SARS-CoV-2-associated. Depth was defined as the fraction of total T cells that were SARS-CoV-2-associated. Using the MIRA data, every spike-specific TCR was mapped to the spike region that the TCR reacted to and assigned to either a CD4 or a CD8 class. Log10-transformed breadth and depth values were compared by one-way ANOVA with Sidak's multiple comparisons tests. TCRdb mirrors the immuneACCESS table, restricted to in-frame sequences. Some clones are absent from its copies; in checked studies, under half trace to an unresolved V gene, and the reason for the others is unknown. V and J calls and clone size are given by that table; D and trimming were obtained from the DNA. The sample table holds 95,000 to 150,000 clones, of which more than 80% were seen once. About 4.4% of the sample rests with the top ten.

The research as a whole found: Reportedly, almost half of the unique spike-specific TCRs recognized epitopes lying outside the regions that are mutated in the B.1.351 and B.1.1.7 variants. Most participants were white British and females outnumbered males, and the authors suggested that clonal diversity may have been underestimated. The whole spike protein was spanned by vaccine-associated CD4 TCRs, and dominant responses were seen in regions 160-218 and 743-854. In the small 56-69-year group, the increase in depth fell short of significance, most likely because of low power. Conclusions about previously exposed vaccinees are limited because only six or seven AZD1222 recipients were SARS-CoV-2 seropositive at baseline. A significant rise in spike-specific TCR breadth and depth was observed after two AZD1222 doses relative to day 0 and relative to MenACWY recipients. Because no samples from the day 14 peak response were available, repertoires could be characterized only after the peak T cell response.

Taken from the germline V gene, the CDR1 and CDR2 loops are SNHLY and FYNNEI. The germline V end is reduced by 7 bases and the J end by 4 bases; junction bases left unmatched: 9. Taken from cysteine to phenylalanine, the CDR3 has 15 residues. The entry retains the CDR3 DNA only, 45 bases that are in frame from base 1. For this clone: Its antigen is still unknown. The sample holds no much larger clone one base away, and base qualities are not on file.

The sequence links TRBV2 to TRBJ1-1; 10 bases in the junction line up with TRBD1. The sequence was collected from an adult who received the AZD1222 COVID-19 vaccine. This sample comprised peripheral blood, obtained 28 days after the second AZD1222 dose. The DNA sequence is given as TGTGCCAGCAAGATGTTAGGACAGGGGGGCACTGAAGCTTTCTTT. It translates as CASKMLGQGGTEAFF.